A single sample is the source of the 26 T cell receptor beta chains below, sequenced in a study of identical twins. From the 5' RACE reads, TCRdb called clonotypes with MiXCR, one entry per CDR3 protein. Counted here are under 800,000 distinct CDR3 sequences, approximately 22% occurring once; the ten biggest clones make up roughly 4.3%. These data also formed part of another study, on T cells expressing NK-cell markers.

The sample was PBMCs. Receptor source: a woman aged 18-29 years in good health.

This clonotype was found a few times. The gene calls are TRBV12-3 or TRBV12-4 and TRBJ1-1; a possible D gene is TRBD1 (5 bases). The CDR3 covers 13 residues. Trimming left V 6 bases short and J 2 bases short, with 10 bases between. CDR3 loop: CASRTRVNTEAFF. The CDR3 nucleotides read TGTGCCAGCAGAACCAGGGTAAACACTGAAGCTTTCTTT.

V gene TRBV20-1 combines with J gene TRBJ1-2; TRBD1 matches 8 bases. The V gene end was trimmed by 6 bases and the J gene end by 1 base; junction bases not matched to a gene: 7. CDR1 is DFQATT and CDR2 is SNEGSKA in the germline V gene (reference sequence). This CDR3 spans 14 amino acids. The CDR3 DNA follows: TGCAGTGCCAGTGGGGACAGGCATAACTATGGCTACACCTTC. It specifies CSASGDRHNYGYTF.

The chain joins TRBV7-8 to TRBJ2-3, with TRBD2 identical over 7 bases. The trim removed 5 bases at V and 2 bases at J, leaving 10 bases unmatched. The CDR3 runs to 16 residues. The germline gives CDR1 SGHVS, CDR2 FQNEAQ. The DNA for the CDR3 is TGTGCCAGCAGCCCCGGGAGCGGGACTCTCACAGATACGCAGTATTTT. This translates into CASSPGSGTLTDTQYF.

This clonotype has more than one count but fewer than ten. The V gene is TRBV4-3, the J gene TRBJ2-2; TRBD2 matches 9 bases. The V segment lost 4 bases and the J segment 0 bases; nucleotides outside the gene matches: 9. The CDR3 length is 18 residues. In germline, CDR1 is LGHNA, CDR2 YSLEER. The CDR3 region has the DNA TGCGCCAGCAGCCTCAGACCGGGACTAGCTCCGAACACCGGGGAGCTGTTTTTT. This gives the protein CASSLRPGLAPNTGELFF.

This clonotype showed up just once. V usage is TRBV4-3 and J usage is TRBJ2-5, with unresolved D. The CDR3 contains 17 residues. Germline CDR1 LGHNA, CDR2 YSLEER. Trimming removed 1 base from V and 1 base from J, with 16 bases in between. CDR3 in amino acids: CASSQGYSAETQETQYF. CDR3 nucleotides: TGCGCCAGCAGCCAAGGGTATTCTGCTGAAACCCAAGAGACCCAGTACTTC.

The chain joins TRBV27 to TRBJ2-7; 11 bases line up with TRBD1. The CDR3 is made up of 16 amino acids. In germline, CDR1 is MNHEY, CDR2 SMNVEV (reference sequence). J lost 6 bases, V lost 6 bases, and 13 bases had no gene match. CDR3 bases: TGTGCCAGCAGCCTACCCCCGGGGACAGGGGGTTTCGAGCAGTACTTC. This gives the protein CASSLPPGTGGFEQYF.

The chain links TRBV19 to TRBJ1-5, with 7 positions matching TRBD1. This CDR3 contains 13 residues. The germline CDR1 and CDR2 sequences are LNHDA and SQIVND (reference sequence). The ends lost 6 bases at V and 7 bases at J; junction bases unmatched: 6. The CDR3 bases are TGTGCCAGTAGGAACAGGGGCGAACAGCCCCAGCATTTT. It yields the protein CASRNRGEQPQHF.

The chain has TRBV12-3 or TRBV12-4 and TRBJ1-2, with D unclear. The CDR3 sequence is 13 residues long. The ends were cut back, 6 bases at V and 6 bases at J, with 14 bases in the middle. CDR3 sequence (DNA): TGTGCCAGCAGCCCAGGACTGATACATGGCTACACCTTC. It encodes CASSPGLIHGYTF.

This clonotype was detected only a few times. The CDR3 nucleotides read TGCAGTGCTGGACAGGGAGAAGAAAAACTGTTTTTT. This sequence encodes CSAGQGEEKLFF. The genes are TRBV20-1 and TRBJ1-4, with 8 bases lining up with TRBD1. The V gene's germline CDR1 is DFQATT and CDR2 SNEGSKA (reference sequence). This CDR3 spans 12 amino acids. V dropped 5 bases and J dropped 8; count of bases not matched to a gene: 4.

The sample holds many counts of this clonotype. The rearrangement uses TRBV5-1 and TRBJ2-1, with TRBD1 as a possible D gene (6 bases). The CDR3 spans 16 residues. The V end lost 4 bases, the J end lost 0 bases, and 14 bases lay between the germline ends. From germline, CDR1 is SGHRS and CDR2 YFSETQ. As DNA, the CDR3 is TGCGCCAGCAGCGGAGGACAGTATAGCTCCTACAATGAGCAGTTCTTC. This gives the protein CASSGGQYSSYNEQFF.

CDR3 DNA sequence: TGTGCCAGCAGGCGGGGACAGACCTCCTACAATGAGCAGTTCTTC. Protein product: CASRRGQTSYNEQFF. This chain joins TRBV27 and TRBJ2-1, with a weak D call TRBD1 (7 bases). Deletions cut 6 bases from V and 0 bases from J, with 12 bases between. Germline lookup yields CDR1 MNHEY and CDR2 SMNVEV (reference sequence). The CDR3 totals 15 residues.

This clonotype was counted only a few times. The chain is built from TRBV6-5 and TRBJ1-2; D not certain. The CDR3 contains 16 residues. V was trimmed by 0 bases and J by 4 bases, leaving 15 bases between them. Germline loops: CDR1 MNHEY, CDR2 SVGAGI. CDR3 DNA sequence: TGTGCCAGCAGTTACTCGAGTTCGATCAAGATCTATGGCTACACCTTC. This sequence encodes CASSYSSSIKIYGYTF.

This chain joins TRBV6-2 or TRBV6-3 and TRBJ2-7, with D possibly matching TRBD1 (6 bases). The CDR3 is 15 residues long. Germline V gives CDR1 MNHEY, CDR2 SVGEGT. V shed 6 bases and J shed 1 base, with 16 bases lying between them. The CDR3 coding sequence is TGTGCCAGCAGGGAAGACAGGCCAGGATCCTACGAGCAGTACTTC. Residues: CASREDRPGSYEQYF.

This clonotype was seen repeatedly, ten times or more. This chain connects TRBV6-5 to TRBJ1-2; the D gene is possibly TRBD1 (6 bases). CDR3 length: 15 amino acids. Germline CDR1 MNHEY, CDR2 SVGAGI. Trimming shortened V by 2 bases and J by 2 bases, and 12 bases separated the two germline ends. CDR3 in amino acids: CASSYPGDGNYGYTF. CDR3 nucleotides: TGTGCCAGCAGTTACCCAGGGGATGGGAACTATGGCTACACCTTC.

The chain joins TRBV5-1 to TRBJ2-2; D may be TRBD1 (5 bases). The germline V and J ends were trimmed by 2 bases and 5 bases, with 16 bases remaining between them. Germline CDR1 and CDR2: SGHRS and YFSETQ. This CDR3 is 16 amino acids long. The CDR3 nucleotides read TGCGCCAGCAGCTTTGGGTCCACCCCAGGGACCGGGGAGCTGTTTTTT. It translates to CASSFGSTPGTGELFF.

This clonotype has ten or more counts. This chain connects TRBV5-1 to TRBJ1-3; D is unclear. The CDR3 is made up of 12 amino acids. Germline CDR1 and CDR2: SGHRS and YFSETQ. The germline V and J ends were trimmed by 7 bases and 4 bases, with 9 bases remaining between them. In nucleotides, the CDR3 is TGCGCCAGCTTGGGCCCCGGAAACACCATATATTTT. The encoded protein is CASLGPGNTIYF. The whole variable domain, remainder taken from reference TRBV5-1 and TRBJ1-3, is KAGVTQTPRYLIKTRGQQVTLSCSPISGHRSVSWYQQTPGQGLQFLFEYFSETQRNKGNFPGRFSGRQFSNSRSEMNVSTLELGDSALYLCASLGPGNTIYFGEGSWLTVV.

This clonotype has only a few counts. The chain joins TRBV12-3 or TRBV12-4 to TRBJ2-7; TRBD2 matches at 10 bases. There are 15 residues in the CDR3. The V gene end was trimmed by 6 bases and the J gene end by 0 bases; junction bases not matched to a gene: 5. This chain's CDR3 is CASRLAGASSYEQYF. The DNA of the CDR3 is TGTGCCAGCAGGCTAGCGGGAGCCTCCTCCTACGAGCAGTACTTC.

The chain is built from TRBV12-3 or TRBV12-4 and TRBJ2-7; 8 bases fit TRBD2. V trimming: 2 bases; J trimming: 3 bases; junction bases outside the gene matches: 3. This CDR3 has 14 amino acids. CDR3 in DNA: TGTGCCAGCAGTTTATTCCGGGGGGGCTACGAGCAGTACTTC. Its protein product is CASSLFRGGYEQYF.

The V gene is TRBV21-1, the J gene TRBJ2-1; TRBD1, the D gene given by the table, was not confirmed from the DNA. TRBV21-1 has pseudogene status. The CDR3 contains 14 residues. The CDR3: CASSKTSGLNEQFF. The CDR3 bases are TGTGCCAGCAGCAAAACGTCAGGGTTGAATGAGCAGTTCTTC.

This clonotype has a handful of counts. DNA for the CDR3: TGCGCCAGCAGCCCACGGGGGGCTGGAAATGAGCAGTTCTTC. Amino acid sequence: CASSPRGAGNEQFF. The rearrangement joins TRBV5-1 to TRBJ2-1; maybe TRBD2 (7 bases). Germline assignment: CDR1 SGHRS and CDR2 YFSETQ. The CDR3 length is 14 residues. V was cut by 4 bases and J by 7 bases, with 15 bases left in between.

The chain is built from TRBV12-3 or TRBV12-4 and TRBJ2-4, with 8 nucleotides matching TRBD2. CDR3 length equals 17 residues. Trimming cost V 7 bases and J 7 bases; bases outside gene matches: 18. CDR3 DNA: TGTGCCAGCACCCTTCGGGGCGGGGGGCCTCAGGGGAACATTCAGTACTTC. Its protein product is CASTLRGGGPQGNIQYF.

The CDR3 DNA reads as TGTGCCAGCAAGGGACTAGCGGGAGCGAACAATGAGCAGTTCTTC. This gives the protein CASKGLAGANNEQFF. The V gene is TRBV12-3 or TRBV12-4, the J gene TRBJ2-1, with 14 bases fitting TRBD2. V lost 7 bases, J lost 5 bases, and 4 bases stayed unmatched. The CDR3 has 15 amino acids.

This clonotype was seen only a few times. V gene TRBV27 combines with J gene TRBJ2-6; possibly TRBD1 or TRBD2 for D (5 bases each). CDR3 length equals 18 residues. The germline V gene encodes CDR1 MNHEY and CDR2 SMNVEV (reference sequence). V was pared by 3 bases and J by 0 bases, with 15 bases between. The CDR3 loop is CASSLMARGPSGANVLTF. In DNA, the CDR3 is TGTGCCAGCAGTTTGATGGCGAGGGGACCCTCTGGGGCCAACGTCCTGACTTTC. Using reference TRBV27 and TRBJ2-6 for the parts outside the CDR3, the full variable domain is EAQVTQNPRYLITVTGKKLTVTCSQNMNHEYMSWYRQDPGLGLRQIYYSMNVEVTDKGDVPEGYKVSRKEKRNFPLILESPSPNQTSLYFCASSLMARGPSGANVLTFGAGSRLTVL.

This clonotype was detected a few times. V usage is TRBV5-5 and J usage is TRBJ1-1, with TRBD1 matching 9 bases. The CDR3 consists of 16 residues. V was pared by 5 bases and J by 3 bases, with 11 bases of the junction left unmatched. Germline CDR1 reads SGHKS; CDR2 reads YYEKEE (reference sequence). The CDR3 region is CASRVGQGFKDTEAFF. The CDR3 coding sequence is TGTGCCAGCAGGGTGGGACAGGGTTTTAAGGACACTGAAGCTTTCTTT.

This clonotype has just a few counts. The rearrangement uses TRBV29-1 and TRBJ2-7, with 9 positions matching TRBD1. This CDR3 is 12 amino acids long. The germline V gene encodes CDR1 SQVTM and CDR2 ANQGSEA. The junction had 3 bases not matched to a gene; V was cut back by 4 bases and J by 5 bases. CDR3 bases: TGCAGCGTTGGGACAGGGGAGCACGAGCAGTACTTC. It encodes CSVGTGEHEQYF.

This clonotype was seen ten or more times. V is TRBV15 and J is TRBJ2-1, with TRBD2 matching over 13 bases. The germline V gene encodes CDR1 LNHNV and CDR2 YYDKDF (reference sequence). V shed 5 bases and J 5 bases; nucleotides not matched to a gene: 12. The CDR3 length is 18 residues. This chain's CDR3 is CATSPRTSGRGSDNEQFF. The DNA for the CDR3 is TGTGCCACCAGCCCACGGACTAGCGGGAGAGGGTCTGACAATGAGCAGTTCTTC.